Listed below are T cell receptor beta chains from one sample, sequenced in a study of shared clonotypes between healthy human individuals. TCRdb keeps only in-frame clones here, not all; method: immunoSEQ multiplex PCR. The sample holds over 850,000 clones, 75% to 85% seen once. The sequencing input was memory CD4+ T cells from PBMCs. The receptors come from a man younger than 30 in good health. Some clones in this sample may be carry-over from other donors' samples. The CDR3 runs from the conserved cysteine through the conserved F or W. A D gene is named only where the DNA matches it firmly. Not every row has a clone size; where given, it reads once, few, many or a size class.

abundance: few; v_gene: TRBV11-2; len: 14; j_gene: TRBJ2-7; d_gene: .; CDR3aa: CASRRGAGSREQYF; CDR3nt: TGTGCCAGCAGGAGGGGGGCAGGGAGCCGCGAGCAGTACTTC
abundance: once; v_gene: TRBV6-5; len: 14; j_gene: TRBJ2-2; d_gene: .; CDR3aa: CASSVDPNTGELFF; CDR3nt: TGTGCCAGCAGCGTGGACCCGAACACCGGGGAGCTGTTTTTT
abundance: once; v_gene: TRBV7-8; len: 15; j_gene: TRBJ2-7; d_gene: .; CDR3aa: CASSLSLIGSYEQYF; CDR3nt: TGTGCCAGCAGCTTGAGTCTAATAGGGTCCTACGAGCAGTACTTC
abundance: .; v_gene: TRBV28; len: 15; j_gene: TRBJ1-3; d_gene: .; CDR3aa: CASSDAGALGNTIYF; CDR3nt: TGTGCCAGCAGTGATGCGGGGGCGCTAGGAAACACCATATATTTT
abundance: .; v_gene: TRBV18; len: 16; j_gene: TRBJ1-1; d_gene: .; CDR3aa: CASSPLIREGDTEAFF; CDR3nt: TGTGCCAGCTCACCACTTATCAGGGAGGGAGACACTGAAGCTTTCTTT
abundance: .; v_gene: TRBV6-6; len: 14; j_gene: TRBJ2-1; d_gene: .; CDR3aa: CASSYAHSTDEQFF; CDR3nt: TGTGCCAGCAGTTACGCGCACAGTACGGATGAGCAGTTCTTC
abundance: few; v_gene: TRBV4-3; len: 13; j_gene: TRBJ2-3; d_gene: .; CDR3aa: CASSQDPADTQYF; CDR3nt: TGCGCCAGCAGCCAAGATCCAGCCGATACGCAGTATTTT
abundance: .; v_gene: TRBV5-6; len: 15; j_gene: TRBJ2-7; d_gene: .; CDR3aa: CASSRGTAFSYEQYF; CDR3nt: TGTGCCAGCAGCCGGGGGACAGCCTTCTCCTACGAGCAGTACTTC
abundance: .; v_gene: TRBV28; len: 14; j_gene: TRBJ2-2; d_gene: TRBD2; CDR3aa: CASRRDYNTGELFF; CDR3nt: TGTGCCAGCAGGCGGGACTACAACACCGGGGAGCTGTTTTTT
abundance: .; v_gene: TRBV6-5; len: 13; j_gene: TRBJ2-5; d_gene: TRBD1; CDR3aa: CASSRDRQETQYF; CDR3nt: TGTGCCAGCAGCCGGGACAGGCAAGAGACCCAGTACTTC